The 2 T cell receptor beta chains listed next were all sequenced from one sample in a study of T cells after yellow fever vaccination. MiXCR, applied by TCRdb to the 5' RACE reads, yields one record per CDR3 protein. The sample includes approximately 250,000 distinct CDR3 sequences, around 5.2% seen only once; the top ten take roughly 3.3%. The sample in question was CD4+ T cells sorted from PBMCs, obtained on the day of the yellow fever booster vaccination. The receptor source for this set is a man younger than 30 who received the YFV17D yellow fever vaccine.

This clonotype has more than one count but fewer than ten. The CDR3 spells CASSLLDRRNSPLHF. The DNA of the CDR3 is TGTGCCAGCAGTTTATTGGACAGACGAAATTCACCCCTCCACTTT. The chain uses TRBV12-3 or TRBV12-4 and TRBJ1-6; possibly TRBD1 for D (6 bases). The CDR3 totals 15 residues. Trimming shortened V by 2 bases and J by 7 bases, and 12 bases separated the two germline ends.

This clonotype was detected many times. The chain is built from TRBV5-1 and TRBJ1-2; the D gene is possibly TRBD1 (5 bases). In germline, CDR1 is SGHRS, CDR2 YFSETQ. V was clipped by 2 bases and J by 4 bases, with 12 bases between them. The CDR3 extends over 14 amino acids. The CDR3 is CASSLHTGGYGYTF. The CDR3 bases are TGCGCCAGCAGCTTACATACGGGGGGCTATGGCTACACCTTC. The entire variable domain, with the rest obtained from reference TRBV5-1 and TRBJ1-2, is as follows: KAGVTQTPRYLIKTRGQQVTLSCSPISGHRSVSWYQQTPGQGLQFLFEYFSETQRNKGNFPGRFSGRQFSNSRSEMNVSTLELGDSALYLCASSLHTGGYGYTFGSGTRLTVV.